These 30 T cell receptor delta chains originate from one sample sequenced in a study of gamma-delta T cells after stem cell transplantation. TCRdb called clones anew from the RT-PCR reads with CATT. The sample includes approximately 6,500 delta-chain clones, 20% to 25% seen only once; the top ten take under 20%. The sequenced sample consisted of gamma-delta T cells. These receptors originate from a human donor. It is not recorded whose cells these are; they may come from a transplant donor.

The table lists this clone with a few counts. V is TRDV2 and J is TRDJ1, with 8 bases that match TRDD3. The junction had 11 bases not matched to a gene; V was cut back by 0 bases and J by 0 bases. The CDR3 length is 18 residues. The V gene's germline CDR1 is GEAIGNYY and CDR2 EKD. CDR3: CACDTVELAGGHTDKLIF. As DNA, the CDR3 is TGTGCCTGTGACACCGTGGAACTAGCTGGGGGACACACCGATAAACTCATCTTT.

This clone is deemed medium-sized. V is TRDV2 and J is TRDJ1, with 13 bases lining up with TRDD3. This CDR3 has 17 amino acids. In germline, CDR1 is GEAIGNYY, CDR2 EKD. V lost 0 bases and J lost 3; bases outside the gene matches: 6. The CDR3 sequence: CACDTLSTGGYADKLIF. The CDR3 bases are TGTGCCTGTGACACCCTTTCTACTGGGGGATACGCCGATAAACTCATCTTT.

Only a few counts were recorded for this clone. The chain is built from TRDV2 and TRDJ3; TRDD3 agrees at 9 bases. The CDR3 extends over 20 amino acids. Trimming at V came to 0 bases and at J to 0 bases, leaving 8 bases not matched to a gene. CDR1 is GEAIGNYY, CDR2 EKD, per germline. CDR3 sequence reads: CACDTSGLGESSWDTRQMFF. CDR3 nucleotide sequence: TGTGCCTGTGACACCTCAGGACTGGGGGAAAGCTCCTGGGACACCCGACAGATGTTTTTC.

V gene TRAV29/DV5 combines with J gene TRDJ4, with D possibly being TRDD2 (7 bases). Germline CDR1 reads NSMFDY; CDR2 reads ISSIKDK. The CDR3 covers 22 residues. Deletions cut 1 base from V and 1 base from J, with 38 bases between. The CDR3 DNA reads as TGTGCAGCAAGCACGACTTTCACCTTCCTCCGGGGGAGGTCTCTCCATTTCAGACCCCTGATCTTT. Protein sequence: CAASTTFTFLRGRSLHFRPLIF.

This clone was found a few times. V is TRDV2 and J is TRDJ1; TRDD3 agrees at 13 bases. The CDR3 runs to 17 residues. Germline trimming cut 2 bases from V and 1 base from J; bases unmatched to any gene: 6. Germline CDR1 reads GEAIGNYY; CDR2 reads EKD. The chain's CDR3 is CACDRLGDTRGTDKLIF. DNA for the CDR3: TGTGCCTGTGACAGACTGGGGGATACGCGCGGCACCGATAAACTCATCTTT.

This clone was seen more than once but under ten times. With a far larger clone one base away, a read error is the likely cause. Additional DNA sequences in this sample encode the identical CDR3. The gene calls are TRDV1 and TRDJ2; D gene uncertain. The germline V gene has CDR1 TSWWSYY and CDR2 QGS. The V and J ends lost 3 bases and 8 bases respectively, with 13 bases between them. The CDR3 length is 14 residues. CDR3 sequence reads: CALGELYPAAQLFF. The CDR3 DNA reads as TGTGCTCTTGGGGAGCTATATCCGGCGGCACAACTCTTCTTT.

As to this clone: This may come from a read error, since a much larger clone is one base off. CDR3 sequence: CACDAWGADKLIF. The CDR3 DNA sequence: TGTGCCTGTGACGCCTGGGGGGCCGATAAACTCATCTTT. The genes are TRDV2 and TRDJ1, with TRDD3 matching over 7 bases. After removal of 3 bases from V and 3 bases from J, the junction contained 3 bases not matched to a gene. Per the germline V gene, CDR1 is GEAIGNYY and CDR2 is EKD. This CDR3 has 13 amino acids.

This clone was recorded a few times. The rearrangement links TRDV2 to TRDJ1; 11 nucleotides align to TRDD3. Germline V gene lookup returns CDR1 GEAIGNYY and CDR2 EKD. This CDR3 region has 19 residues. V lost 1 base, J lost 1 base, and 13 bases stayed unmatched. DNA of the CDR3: TGTGCCTGTGACACGCTACAAGCCCTGGGGGATACTAGCACCGATAAACTCATCTTT. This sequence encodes CACDTLQALGDTSTDKLIF.

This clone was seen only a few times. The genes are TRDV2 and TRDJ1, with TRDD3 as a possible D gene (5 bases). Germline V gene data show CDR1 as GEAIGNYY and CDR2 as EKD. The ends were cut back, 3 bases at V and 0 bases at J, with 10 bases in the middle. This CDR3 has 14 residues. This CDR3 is CACDGLGNTDKLIF. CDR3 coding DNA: TGTGCCTGTGACGGGTTGGGGAACACCGATAAACTCATCTTT.

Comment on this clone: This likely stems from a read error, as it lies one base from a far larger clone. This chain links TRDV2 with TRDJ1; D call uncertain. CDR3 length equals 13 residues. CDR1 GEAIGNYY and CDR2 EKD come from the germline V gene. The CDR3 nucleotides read TGTGCCTGTGACGCCCCTAACACCGATAAACCCATCTTT. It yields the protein CACDAPNTDKPIF.

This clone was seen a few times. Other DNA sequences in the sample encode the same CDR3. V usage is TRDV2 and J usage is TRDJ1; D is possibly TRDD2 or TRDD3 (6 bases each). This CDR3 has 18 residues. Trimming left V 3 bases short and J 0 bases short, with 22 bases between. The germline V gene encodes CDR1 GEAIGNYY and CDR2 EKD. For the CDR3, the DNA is TGTGCCTGTGACGACCTCCTACGGGCGGGGATCAACACCGATAAACTCATCTTT. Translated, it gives CACDDLLRAGINTDKLIF.

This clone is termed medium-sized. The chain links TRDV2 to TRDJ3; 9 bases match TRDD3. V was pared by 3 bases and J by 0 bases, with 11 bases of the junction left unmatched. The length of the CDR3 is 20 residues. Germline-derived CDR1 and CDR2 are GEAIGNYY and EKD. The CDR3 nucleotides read TGTGCCTGTGACCCGACTGGGGGAACGAGAAGCTCCTGGGACACCCGACAGATGTTTTTC. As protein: CACDPTGGTRSSWDTRQMFF.

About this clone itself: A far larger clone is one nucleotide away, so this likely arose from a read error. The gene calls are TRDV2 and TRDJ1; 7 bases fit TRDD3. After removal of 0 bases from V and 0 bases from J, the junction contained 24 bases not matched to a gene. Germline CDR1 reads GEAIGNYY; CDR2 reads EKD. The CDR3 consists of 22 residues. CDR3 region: CACDTGFSSGGGKRIYTDKLIF. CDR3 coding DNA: TGTGCCTGTGACACCGGGTTTTCCTCTGGGGGTGGAAAGAGAATATACACCGATAAACTCATCTTT.

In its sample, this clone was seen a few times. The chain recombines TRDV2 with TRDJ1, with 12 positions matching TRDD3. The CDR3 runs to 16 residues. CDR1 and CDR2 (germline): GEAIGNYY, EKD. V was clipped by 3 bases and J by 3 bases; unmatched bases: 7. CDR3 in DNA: TGTGCCTGTGACCCACTGGGGGATACTTGGGCCGATAAACTCATCTTT. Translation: CACDPLGDTWADKLIF.

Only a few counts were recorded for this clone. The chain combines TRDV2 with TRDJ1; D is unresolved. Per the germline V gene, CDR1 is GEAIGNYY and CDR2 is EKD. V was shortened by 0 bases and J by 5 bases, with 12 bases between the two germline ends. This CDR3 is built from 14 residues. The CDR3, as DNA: TGTGCCTGTGACACCGTAGAACACGGGGATAAACTCATCTTT. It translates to CACDTVEHGDKLIF.

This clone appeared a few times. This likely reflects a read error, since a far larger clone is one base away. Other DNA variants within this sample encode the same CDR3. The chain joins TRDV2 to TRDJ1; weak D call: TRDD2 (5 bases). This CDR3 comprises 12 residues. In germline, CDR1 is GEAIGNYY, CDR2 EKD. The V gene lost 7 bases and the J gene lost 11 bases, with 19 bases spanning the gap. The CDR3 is CACDLHVGRLIF. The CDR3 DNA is TGTGCCTGCGACCTTCATGTTGGGAGGCTCATCTTT.

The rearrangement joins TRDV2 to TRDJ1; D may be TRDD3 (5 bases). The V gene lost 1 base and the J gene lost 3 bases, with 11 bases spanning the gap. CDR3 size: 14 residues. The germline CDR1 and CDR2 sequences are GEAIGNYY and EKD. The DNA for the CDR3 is TGTGCCTGTGACACGATCTGGGAAGCCGATAAACTCATCTTT. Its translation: CACDTIWEADKLIF.

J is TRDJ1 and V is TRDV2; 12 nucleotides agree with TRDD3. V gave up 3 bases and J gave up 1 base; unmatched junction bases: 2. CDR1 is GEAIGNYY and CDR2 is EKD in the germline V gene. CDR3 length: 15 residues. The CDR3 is CACDLLGDTTDKLIF. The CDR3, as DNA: TGTGCCTGTGACCTACTGGGGGATACCACCGATAAACTCATCTTT.

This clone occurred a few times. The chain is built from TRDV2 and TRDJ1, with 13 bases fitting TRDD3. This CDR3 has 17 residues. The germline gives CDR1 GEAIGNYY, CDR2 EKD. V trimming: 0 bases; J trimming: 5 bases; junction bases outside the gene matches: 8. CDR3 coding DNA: TGTGCCTGTGACACCGTGGCACTGGGGGATACGCGGGATAAACTCATCTTT. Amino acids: CACDTVALGDTRDKLIF.

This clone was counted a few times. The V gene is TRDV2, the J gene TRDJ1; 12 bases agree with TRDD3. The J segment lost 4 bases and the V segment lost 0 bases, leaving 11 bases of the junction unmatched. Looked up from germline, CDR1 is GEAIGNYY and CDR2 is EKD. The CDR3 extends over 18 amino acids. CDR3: CACDTVLNWGIQGDKLIF. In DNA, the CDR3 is TGTGCCTGTGACACCGTCCTAAACTGGGGGATACAAGGCGATAAACTCATCTTT.

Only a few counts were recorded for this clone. CDR3: CACETLGDKRYTDKLIF. CDR3 nucleotide sequence: TGTGCCTGTGAGACACTGGGGGATAAACGGTACACCGATAAACTCATCTTT. The chain recombines TRDV2 with TRDJ1; TRDD3 aligns across 11 bases. The CDR3 is made up of 17 amino acids. Germline V gives CDR1 GEAIGNYY, CDR2 EKD. V shed 4 bases and J 0 bases; nucleotides not matched to a gene: 9.

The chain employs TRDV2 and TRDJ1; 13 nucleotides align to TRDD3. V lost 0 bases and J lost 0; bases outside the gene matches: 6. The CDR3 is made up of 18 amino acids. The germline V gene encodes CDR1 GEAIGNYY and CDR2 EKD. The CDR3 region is CACDTVLGDTQYTDKLIF. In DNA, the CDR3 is TGTGCCTGTGACACCGTACTGGGGGATACGCAGTACACCGATAAACTCATCTTT.

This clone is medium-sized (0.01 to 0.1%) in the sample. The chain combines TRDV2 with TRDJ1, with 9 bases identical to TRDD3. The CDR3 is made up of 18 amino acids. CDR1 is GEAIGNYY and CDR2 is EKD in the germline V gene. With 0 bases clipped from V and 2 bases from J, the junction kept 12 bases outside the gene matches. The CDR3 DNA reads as TGTGCCTGTGACACCGTATCTACGCCGGGGGATACAACCGATAAACTCATCTTT. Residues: CACDTVSTPGDTTDKLIF.

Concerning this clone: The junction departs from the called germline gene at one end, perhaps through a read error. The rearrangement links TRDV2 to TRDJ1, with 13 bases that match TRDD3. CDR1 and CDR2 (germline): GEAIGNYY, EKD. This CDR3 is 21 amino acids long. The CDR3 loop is CACDPILGDTLRSLHTDKLTF. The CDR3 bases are TGTGCCTGTGACCCTATACTGGGGGATACGCTGAGATCCCTCCACACCGATAAACTCACCTTT.

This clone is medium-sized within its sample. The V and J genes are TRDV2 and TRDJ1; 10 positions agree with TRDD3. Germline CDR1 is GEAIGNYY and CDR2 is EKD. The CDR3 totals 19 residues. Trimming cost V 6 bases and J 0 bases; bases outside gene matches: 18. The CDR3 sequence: CACLEAVLGDPAYTDKLIF. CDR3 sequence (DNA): TGTGCCTGTCTCGAGGCGGTACTGGGGGATCCTGCATACACCGATAAACTCATCTTT.

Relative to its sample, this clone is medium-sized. The CDR3 is CACDSLTGGPTGGYTDKLIF. In DNA, the CDR3 is TGTGCCTGTGACAGCCTGACTGGGGGACCCACTGGAGGGTACACCGATAAACTCATCTTT. The chain combines TRDV2 with TRDJ1, with 9 nucleotides matching TRDD3. V shed 2 bases and J 0 bases; nucleotides not matched to a gene: 18. The CDR3 has 20 residues. The germline CDR1 and CDR2 sequences are GEAIGNYY and EKD.

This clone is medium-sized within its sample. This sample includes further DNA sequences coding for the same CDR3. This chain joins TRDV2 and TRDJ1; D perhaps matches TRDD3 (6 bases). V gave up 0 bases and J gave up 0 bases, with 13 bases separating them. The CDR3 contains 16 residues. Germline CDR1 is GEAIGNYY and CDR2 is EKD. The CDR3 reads CACDTVGGPYTDKLIF. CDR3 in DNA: TGTGCCTGTGACACCGTGGGGGGACCCTACACCGATAAACTCATCTTT.

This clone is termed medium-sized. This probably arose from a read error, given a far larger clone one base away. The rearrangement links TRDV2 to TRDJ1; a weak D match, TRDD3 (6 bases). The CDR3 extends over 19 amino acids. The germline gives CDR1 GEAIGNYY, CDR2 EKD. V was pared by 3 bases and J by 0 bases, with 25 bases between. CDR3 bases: TGTGCCTGTGACGCCATTTCTACGGGGGACCCGAAGTACACCGATAAACTCATCTTT. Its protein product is CACDAISTGDPKYTDKLIF.

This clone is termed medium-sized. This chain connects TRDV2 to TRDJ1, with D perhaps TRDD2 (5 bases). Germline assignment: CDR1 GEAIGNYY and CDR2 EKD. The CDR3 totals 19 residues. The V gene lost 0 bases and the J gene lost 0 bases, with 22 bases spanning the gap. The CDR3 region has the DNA TGTGCCTGTGACACCGTTCCTGGAATTGCTAGCGAACACACCGATAAACTCATCTTT. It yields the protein CACDTVPGIASEHTDKLIF.

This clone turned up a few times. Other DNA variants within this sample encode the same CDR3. The CDR3 loop reads CACDTVLGDKSSWDTRQMFF. CDR3 nucleotide sequence: TGTGCCTGTGACACCGTGCTGGGGGATAAGAGCTCCTGGGACACCCGACAGATGTTTTTC. The chain carries TRDV2 and TRDJ3; 10 bases are a match to TRDD3. CDR1 and CDR2 (germline): GEAIGNYY, EKD. The CDR3 is 20 residues long. Unmatched junction bases numbered 7, after V lost 0 bases and J lost 0 bases.